The 27 T cell receptor beta chains given below trace back to one sample, sequenced in a study of blood T cell repertoires in COVID-19. Sequencing used immunoSEQ multiplex PCR; TCRdb keeps in-frame clones, though not all of them. The sample consists of some 200,000 clones, around 87% of them appearing once. The specimen sequenced was PBMCs or T cells enriched from blood (not recorded which). These receptors originate from a young man in a cohort exposed to, infected with or recovered from COVID-19 (not recorded which).

The V call is TRBV5-8, the J call TRBJ2-2, with D uncertain. The CDR3 is 14 amino acids. Trimming pared 0 bases from V and 0 bases from J, leaving 3 bases between. The V gene's germline CDR1 is SGHTS and CDR2 YDEGEE. In DNA, the CDR3 is TGTGCCAGCAGCTTGGTCTCGAACACCGGGGAGCTGTTTTTT. As protein: CASSLVSNTGELFF.

Only a few counts were recorded for this clone. The rearrangement joins TRBV28 to TRBJ2-7, with TRBD2 identical over 10 bases. The CDR3 is made up of 16 amino acids. V dropped 4 bases and J dropped 3; count of bases not matched to a gene: 9. Germline V CDR1 and CDR2: MDHEN, SYDVKM. CDR3 amino acids: CASSSMGGTSVYEQYF. Written as DNA, the CDR3 is TGTGCCAGCAGTTCCATGGGCGGGACTAGCGTCTACGAGCAGTACTTC.

The V gene is TRBV4-1, the J gene TRBJ1-4; the match to TRBD1 covers 7 bases. The CDR3 loop spans 15 amino acids. From germline, CDR1 is MGHRA and CDR2 YSYEKL. With V trimmed by 4 bases and J by 4 bases, 6 bases remained unmatched. In nucleotides, the CDR3 is TGCGCCAGCAGCCCCTGGACAGGCTTTAATGAAAAACTGTTTTTT. This sequence encodes CASSPWTGFNEKLFF.

The genes are TRBV11-2 and TRBJ2-7, with TRBD2 identical over 7 bases. The V and J ends lost 0 bases and 1 base, in that order; junction bases with no gene match: 6. From germline, CDR1 is SGHAT and CDR2 FQNNGV. The CDR3 has 16 residues. This CDR3 is CASSLDLASGSYEQYF. CDR3 nucleotide sequence: TGTGCCAGCAGCTTAGATCTTGCTAGCGGTTCCTACGAGCAGTACTTC.

The chain has TRBV18 and TRBJ2-7; 8 nucleotides line up with TRBD2. V dropped 6 bases and J dropped 0; count of bases not matched to a gene: 4. The CDR3 spans 14 residues. CDR1 KGHSH and CDR2 LQKENI come from the germline V gene. The CDR3: CASSVSGASYEQYF. As DNA, the CDR3 is TGTGCCAGCTCTGTTAGCGGGGCCTCCTACGAGCAGTACTTC. The variable domain in full, with the rest retrieved from reference TRBV18 and TRBJ2-7, is NAGVMQNPRHLVRRRGQEARLRCSPMKGHSHVYWYRQLPEEGLKFMVYLQKENIIDESGMPKERFSAEFPKEGPSILRIQQVVRGDSAAYFCASSVSGASYEQYFGPGTRLTVT.

The DNA of the CDR3 is TGTGCCAGCAGCTCAGGACAGGGAAGACCATTTGCTAACTATGGCTACACCTTC. The encoded protein is CASSSGQGRPFANYGYTF. V is TRBV5-8 and J is TRBJ1-2; 8 nucleotides match TRBD1. The CDR3 is 18 amino acids. The V segment lost 3 bases and the J segment 0 bases; nucleotides outside the gene matches: 13. CDR1 and CDR2 (germline): SGHTS, YDEGEE.

This chain uses TRBV12-3 or TRBV12-4 with TRBJ1-1, with TRBD1 matching over 8 bases. This CDR3 has 13 residues. Trimming took 3 bases from V and 6 from J; bases not matched to a gene: 3. CDR3 protein: CASSFNRGAEAFF. CDR3 in DNA: TGTGCCAGCAGTTTTAACAGGGGGGCTGAAGCTTTCTTT.

This clone was detected only once. The CDR3 DNA reads as TGTGCCAGCAGTTTCGCCGGGACTAGCGGGATGCAGTTCTTC. It codes for CASSFAGTSGMQFF. The chain joins TRBV27 to TRBJ2-1; 13 nucleotides match TRBD2. V trimming: 3 bases; J trimming: 12 bases; junction bases outside the gene matches: 5. CDR3 length equals 14 residues. Per the germline V gene, CDR1 is MNHEY and CDR2 is SMNVEV (reference sequence).

The chain has TRBV5-1 and TRBJ2-5, with TRBD1 matching 8 bases. The ends lost 0 bases at V and 4 bases at J; junction bases unmatched: 5. Germline CDR1 SGHRS, CDR2 YFSETQ. This CDR3 comprises 15 residues. The CDR3 region is CASSLDRGFGETQYF. For the CDR3, the DNA is TGCGCCAGCAGCTTGGACAGGGGGTTTGGAGAGACCCAGTACTTC.

This clone was counted a single time. This chain links TRBV7-8 with TRBJ2-7, with TRBD2 matching 10 bases. The CDR3 is 14 amino acids. V lost 5 bases and J lost 6; bases outside the gene matches: 7. Germline CDR1 and CDR2: SGHVS and FQNEAQ. CDR3 region: CASSPTSGSSEQYF. In DNA, the CDR3 is TGTGCCAGCAGCCCGACTAGCGGGTCGTCCGAGCAGTACTTC. The whole variable domain, filled in from reference TRBV7-8 and TRBJ2-7, reads GAGVSQSPRYKVAKRGQDVALRCDPISGHVSLFWYQQALGQGPEFLTYFQNEAQLDKSGLPSDRFFAERPEGSVSTLKIQRTQQEDSAVYLCASSPTSGSSEQYFGPGTRLTVT.

This rearrangement joins TRBV2 to TRBJ1-1; 10 bases match TRBD1. Germline CDR1 and CDR2: SNHLY and FYNNEI. CDR3 length: 15 residues. Trimming cost V 6 bases and J 4 bases; bases outside gene matches: 8. The CDR3 here is CASRRDRGYGTEAFF. In DNA form, the CDR3 reads TGTGCCAGCAGGCGGGACAGGGGATATGGCACTGAAGCTTTCTTT.

This CDR3 is CSSGVNTEAFF. For the CDR3, the DNA is TGCAGTTCGGGGGTCAACACTGAAGCTTTCTTT. The V call is TRBV20-1, the J call TRBJ1-1; weak D call: TRBD1 (5 bases). Trimming took off 8 bases at V and 2 bases at J, with 9 bases between the two ends. Germline CDR1 and CDR2: DFQATT and SNEGSKA (reference sequence). The CDR3 sequence is 11 residues long.

CDR3 nucleotides: TGTGCCAGCAGCCCCGACAGCTCCTATAATTCACCCCTCCACTTT. Translating gives CASSPDSSYNSPLHF. This sequence joins TRBV11-3 and TRBJ1-6; maybe TRBD1 (5 bases). The germline CDR1 and CDR2 sequences are SGHNT and YENEEA. The CDR3 is 15 amino acids. Trimming pared 5 bases from V and 0 bases from J, leaving 8 bases between.

This clone was counted once. This chain connects TRBV7-6 to TRBJ2-1; 8 bases align to TRBD1. The V gene's germline CDR1 is SGHVS and CDR2 FNYEAQ. The V segment lost 5 bases and the J segment 4 bases; nucleotides outside the gene matches: 13. This CDR3 spans 17 amino acids. The CDR3 loop is CASSTRGGRGRYNEQFF. The CDR3, as DNA: TGTGCCAGCAGCACCAGAGGGGGCAGGGGGCGTTACAATGAGCAGTTCTTC.

The rearrangement joins TRBV11-2 to TRBJ1-2; D is perhaps TRBD1 (6 bases). Germline V CDR1 and CDR2: SGHAT, FQNNGV. The length of the CDR3 is 14 residues. Between the trimmed V and J ends, which lost 6 bases and 4 bases, there was a span of 15 bases. This CDR3 reads CASSRGAQGYGYTF. The CDR3, as DNA: TGTGCCAGCAGTCGGGGGGCGCAGGGCTATGGCTACACCTTC.

The rearrangement uses TRBV28 and TRBJ1-1, with 8 bases lining up with TRBD1. The CDR3 consists of 14 residues. V gave up 8 bases and J gave up 6 bases; unmatched junction bases: 11. Germline V lookup: CDR1 MDHEN, CDR2 SYDVKM. In DNA form, the CDR3 reads TGTGCCAGCCAGGGGGCAGGGGGCCGGGCTGAAGCTTTCTTT. It specifies CASQGAGGRAEAFF. The full variable domain, in which reference TRBV28 and TRBJ1-1 provide the parts outside the CDR3, is DVKVTQSSRYLVKRTGEKVFLECVQDMDHENMFWYRQDPGLGLRLIYFSYDVKMKEKGDIPEGYSVSREKKERFSLILESASTNQTSMYLCASQGAGGRAEAFFGQGTRLTVV.

The chain recombines TRBV10-3 with TRBJ2-7, with D possibly TRBD2 on 5 matching bases. The CDR3 has 16 residues. CDR1 and CDR2 (germline): ENHRY, SYGVKD. Trimming pared 3 bases from V and 2 bases from J, leaving 17 bases between. The CDR3 protein is CAISDPNPGLAYEQYF. The DNA for the CDR3 is TGTGCCATCAGTGACCCGAACCCGGGATTGGCCTACGAGCAGTACTTC.

This rearrangement joins TRBV10-1 to TRBJ2-7, with D perhaps TRBD2 (5 bases). Germline CDR1 is WNHNN and CDR2 is SYGVQD (reference sequence). Trimming left V 2 bases short and J 3 bases short, with 8 bases between. The length of the CDR3 is 13 residues. CDR3 DNA: TGCGCCAGCAGTGAGAGCGGACTCTACGAGCAGTACTTC. Its protein product is CASSESGLYEQYF.

This rearrangement joins TRBV27 to TRBJ2-3; 9 bases are a match to TRBD2. The CDR3 has 21 amino acids. J gave up 0 bases and V 7 bases, and 23 bases lay outside the gene matches. Germline lookup yields CDR1 MNHEY and CDR2 SMNVEV (reference sequence). The CDR3, as DNA: TGTGCCAGCACCCGACCAGGGGGTAGCGGGAGAGGAGGCTCTAGCACAGATACGCAGTATTTT. Protein product: CASTRPGGSGRGGSSTDTQYF.

This clone has more than one count but fewer than ten. The rearrangement joins TRBV5-1 to TRBJ2-5, with D tentatively TRBD1 (6 bases). From germline, CDR1 is SGHRS and CDR2 YFSETQ. CDR3 length: 14 amino acids. V dropped 4 bases and J dropped 4 bases, with 14 bases sitting between them. For the CDR3, the DNA is TGCGCCAGCAGCCGTACAGGGCGCCGAGAGACCCAGTACTTC. Encoded protein: CASSRTGRRETQYF. Filled out from reference TRBV5-1 and TRBJ2-5, the complete variable domain reads KAGVTQTPRYLIKTRGQQVTLSCSPISGHRSVSWYQQTPGQGLQFLFEYFSETQRNKGNFPGRFSGRQFSNSRSEMNVSTLELGDSALYLCASSRTGRRETQYFGPGTRLLVL.

This chain links TRBV28 with TRBJ1-2; a possible D gene is TRBD1 (5 bases). The germline V gene encodes CDR1 MDHEN and CDR2 SYDVKM. V lost 5 bases, J lost 0 bases, and 7 bases lay in between. The CDR3 runs 13 residues. DNA of the CDR3: TGTGCCAGCAGTATCAGGGCTAACTATGGCTACACCTTC. It specifies CASSIRANYGYTF.

This clone showed up just once. The rearrangement links TRBV4-1 to TRBJ2-4; D gene uncertain. Germline values: CDR1 MGHRA, CDR2 YSYEKL. The V gene lost 0 bases and the J gene lost 0 bases, with 6 bases spanning the gap. The CDR3 length is 15 residues. CDR3 bases: TGCGCCAGCAGCCAAGATGACTTAGCCAAAAACATTCAGTACTTC. Translated, it gives CASSQDDLAKNIQYF.

The chain links TRBV5-1 to TRBJ1-1; TRBD1 agrees at 9 bases. Trimming at V came to 0 bases and at J to 11 bases, leaving 5 bases not matched to a gene. This CDR3 has 13 residues. Per the germline V gene, CDR1 is SGHRS and CDR2 is YFSETQ. For the CDR3, the DNA is TGCGCCAGCAGCTTGGCGGGCGACAGGGGGGCTTTCTTT. It translates to CASSLAGDRGAFF.

This clone was picked up a small number of times. The chain couples TRBV12-5 to TRBJ2-4, with 11 positions matching TRBD2. Germline loops: CDR1 LGHNT, CDR2 FRNRAP. The V and J ends lost 4 bases and 9 bases, in that order; junction bases with no gene match: 2. This CDR3 is 13 amino acids long. The CDR3 nucleotides are TGTGCTAGTGGTTCTGGACTAGCGGGCATTCAGTACTTC. Amino acid sequence: CASGSGLAGIQYF.

The rearrangement uses TRBV29-1 and TRBJ2-1, with TRBD1 identical over 9 bases. Germline V gene lookup returns CDR1 SQVTM and CDR2 ANQGSEA. The CDR3 loop spans 13 amino acids. V gave up 4 bases and J gave up 4 bases; unmatched junction bases: 2. CDR3 region: CSVGQGGYNEQFF. As DNA, the CDR3 is TGCAGCGTTGGACAGGGGGGTTACAATGAGCAGTTCTTC.

The chain employs TRBV6-2 or TRBV6-3 and TRBJ1-5, with 7 nucleotides matching TRBD1. After removal of 5 bases from V and 3 bases from J, the junction contained 4 bases not matched to a gene. The CDR3 sequence is 14 residues long. The germline V gene has CDR1 MNHEY and CDR2 SVGEGT. CDR3: CASSEGTVNQPQHF. CDR3 DNA: TGTGCCAGCAGTGAGGGGACAGTCAATCAGCCCCAGCATTTT.

This clone turned up a few times. The chain employs TRBV5-6 and TRBJ2-7; 8 nucleotides line up with TRBD2. The J segment lost 7 bases and the V segment lost 2 bases, leaving 5 bases of the junction unmatched. Germline V gene lookup returns CDR1 SGHDT and CDR2 YYEEEE. The CDR3 consists of 13 residues. CDR3 protein: CASSLTLAGEQYF. The CDR3 nucleotides read TGTGCCAGCAGCTTAACCTTAGCGGGAGAGCAGTACTTC.